Listed below are T cell receptor beta chains from one sample, sequenced in a study of a mutant IDH1 vaccine in newly diagnosed glioma. Sequencing used immunoSEQ multiplex PCR; TCRdb keeps in-frame clones, though not all of them. The sample consists of about 130,000 clones, 80% of them appearing once. Their cognate antigens are unknown. The source was PBMCs, collected from a glioma patient whose treatment included an IDH1 peptide vaccine. The origin of the receptors is a man between 35 and 55 years old with glioma. CDR3s include the opening cysteine and the closing phenylalanine or tryptophan.

v_call cdr3_aa
TRBV30 CAWSPRTGREQYF
TRBV2 CASGRGLDYTDTQYF
TRBV15 CATSNRAGAGEKLFF
TRBV13 CASSSGLAGIETQYF
TRBV19 CASSISVQGTDIQYF
TRBV5-4 CASSSDRGDLYTF
TRBV9 CASSVLPLGTSGSNEQYF
TRBV5-4 CASSSQQGYLNEQFF
TRBV5-6 CASSLRDRNLGNTIYF
TRBV19 CASSLTGLETQYF
TRBV29-1 CSAYDNYQSYEQYF
TRBV7-2 CASSTRGGNYGYTF
TRBV5-1 CASTLEDFQETQYF
TRBV19 CASSIGGPRPSEQYF